This T cell receptor (beta chain) was retrieved from a study of blood T cell repertoires in COVID-19. From germline, CDR1 is SGHDT and CDR2 YYEEEE. V was clipped by 4 bases and J by 7 bases; unmatched bases: 7. The CDR3 runs 15 residues. Profiled with immunoSEQ multiplex PCR; TCRdb holds only in-frame clones, not every one. The data hold approximately 320,000 clones, with around 90% observed a single time. The cohort comprised adults aged 18 to 89 years residing in approximately 25 US areas. The chain links TRBV5-6 to TRBJ1-5; 11 nucleotides agree with TRBD1. This TCR derives from a man aged 60 to 75 who had recovered from COVID-19. Sample: PBMCs or T cells enriched from blood (not recorded which). CDR3 coding DNA: TGTGCCAGCAGCATGCGGACAGGGGGCGACCAGCCCCAGCATTTT. As protein: CASSMRTGGDQPQHF.